A single sample gave rise to the 32 T cell receptor beta chains below, sequenced in a study of OX40 agonist ivuxolimab in advanced cancers. Assay used: immunoSEQ multiplex PCR; TCRdb lists only in-frame clones, some missing. The profile shows about 89,000 clones, approximately 93% of them singletons. Sequences were derived from CD4+ or CD8+ T cells sorted from blood, sampled in a trial of the OX40 agonist ivuxolimab. These receptor sequences come from an adult with an advanced solid tumor such as melanoma, head and neck, liver or kidney cancer.

Only one count was recorded for this clone. The chain carries TRBV4-2 and TRBJ1-3; D remains ambiguous. The V gene's germline CDR1 is LGHNA and CDR2 YNFKEQ. This CDR3 comprises 13 residues. V was trimmed by 0 bases and J by 9 bases, leaving 9 bases between them. CDR3 in DNA: TGTGCCAGCAGCCAAGATACGAGAGGCACCATATATTTT. The encoded protein is CASSQDTRGTIYF.

CDR3 coding DNA: TGCGCCAGCAGGACGGGGACTACCCCTGCCGGGGAGCTGTTTTTT. Encoded protein: CASRTGTTPAGELFF. V gene TRBV5-1 combines with J gene TRBJ2-2; 7 nucleotides match TRBD2. Germline loops: CDR1 SGHRS, CDR2 YFSETQ. V dropped 5 bases and J dropped 6; count of bases not matched to a gene: 10. The CDR3 has 15 residues.

This clone was counted once. The rearrangement uses TRBV30 and TRBJ1-2; no clear D gene. This CDR3 has 13 amino acids. Trimming took off 3 bases at V and 4 bases at J, with 12 bases between the two ends. Germline loops: CDR1 GTSNPN, CDR2 SVGIG (reference sequence). The CDR3 here is CAWSRGASYGYTF. The CDR3 coding sequence is TGTGCCTGGAGCCGAGGAGCATCCTATGGCTACACCTTC.

The chain joins TRBV25-1 to TRBJ1-2, with D maybe TRBD1 (5 bases). CDR3 length equals 13 residues. The V end was cut by 4 bases, the J end by 6 bases, with 12 bases between. From germline, CDR1 is MGHDK and CDR2 SYGVNS. The CDR3: CASSVPGWDGYTF. CDR3 nucleotides: TGTGCCAGCAGTGTACCAGGGTGGGATGGCTACACCTTC.

This sequence joins TRBV7-2 and TRBJ2-7; D is unresolved. From germline, CDR1 is SGHTA and CDR2 FQGNSA. Trimming removed 1 base from V and 8 bases from J, with 6 bases in between. The CDR3 is made up of 11 amino acids. The DNA for the CDR3 is TGTGCCAGCAGCTTAGGTCCCCAGCAGTACTTC. As protein: CASSLGPQQYF.

The chain joins TRBV10-3 to TRBJ1-5, with 7 bases matching TRBD1. The length of the CDR3 is 16 residues. Germline V gene lookup returns CDR1 ENHRY and CDR2 SYGVKD. Unmatched junction bases numbered 7, after V lost 0 bases and J lost 5 bases. The CDR3 DNA reads TGTGCCATCAGTGAGTCGGAAGGGGGCGCGTATCAGCCCCAGCATTTT. Residues: CAISESEGGAYQPQHF.

This rearrangement joins TRBV11-3 to TRBJ1-5; D call uncertain. This CDR3 spans 15 amino acids. With 7 bases removed from V and 4 bases from J, the gap between germline ends came to 17 bases. CDR1 is SGHNT, CDR2 YENEEA, per germline. This CDR3 reads CASKGRPRSNQPQHF. CDR3 nucleotide sequence: TGTGCCAGCAAAGGTCGACCCCGGTCGAATCAGCCCCAGCATTTT.

V usage is TRBV10-3 and J usage is TRBJ2-1, with 8 positions matching TRBD1. CDR3 length: 15 residues. The V gene's germline CDR1 is ENHRY and CDR2 SYGVKD. Losses at the gene ends were 4 bases for V and 9 bases for J; bases not matched to a gene: 11. This chain's CDR3 is CAISVDRTGRSEQFF. The CDR3 nucleotides read TGTGCCATCAGTGTGGACCGGACAGGGAGATCTGAGCAGTTCTTC.

The V gene is TRBV7-3, the J gene TRBJ2-1; 7 bases are a match to TRBD2. The CDR3 consists of 15 residues. V lost 1 base and J lost 0; bases outside the gene matches: 0. Per germline, CDR1 SGHTA and CDR2 FQGTGA. The DNA of the CDR3 is TGTGCCAGCAGCTTAAGCGGGAGCTCCTACAATGAGCAGTTCTTC. Translation gives CASSLSGSSYNEQFF. Based on the CDR3 plus reference TRBV7-3 and TRBJ2-1, the full variable domain is GAGVSQTPSNKVTEKGKYVELRCDPISGHTALYWYRQSLGQGPEFLIYFQGTGAADDSGLPNDRFFAVRPEGSVSTLKIQRTERGDSAVYLCASSLSGSSYNEQFFGPGTRLTVL.

The chain links TRBV2 to TRBJ1-5; 7 nucleotides agree with TRBD1. CDR1 and CDR2 from the germline V gene are SNHLY and FYNNEI. Trimming removed 7 bases from V and 4 bases from J; junction bases left unmatched: 4. This CDR3 spans 13 amino acids. For the CDR3, the DNA is TGTGCCAGCAACGGACAGGCAAATCAGCCCCAGCATTTT. It yields the protein CASNGQANQPQHF. Full variable domain (outside the CDR3, taken from reference TRBV2 and TRBJ1-5): EPEVTQTPSHQVTQMGQEVILRCVPISNHLYFYWYRQILGQKVEFLVSFYNNEISEKSEIFDDQFSVERPDGSNFTLKIRSTKLEDSAMYFCASNGQANQPQHFGDGTRLSIL.

This clone was detected only a few times. This chain links TRBV19 with TRBJ1-3; unclear D gene. Trimming took 7 bases from V and 2 from J, leaving 9 bases between them. From germline, CDR1 is LNHDA and CDR2 SQIVND (reference sequence). The CDR3 is made up of 13 amino acids. The CDR3 bases are TGTGCCAGTATTGAGGAACCTGGAAACACCATATATTTT. It encodes CASIEEPGNTIYF.

V and J are TRBV9 and TRBJ1-2; D is undetermined. Trimming removed 1 base at V and 1 base at J, with 5 bases between. The length of the CDR3 is 13 residues. Germline V gives CDR1 SGDLS, CDR2 YYNGEE. CDR3 sequence: CASSVRDNYGYTF. The CDR3, as DNA: TGTGCCAGCAGCGTAAGAGATAACTATGGCTACACCTTC.

The CDR3 coding sequence is TGTGCCAGCAGTTTAGGACTGGTCTCGGGTGAGCAGTTCTTC. Amino acids: CASSLGLVSGEQFF. This chain uses TRBV2 with TRBJ2-1; D is possibly TRBD2 (5 bases). Trimming left V 5 bases short and J 9 bases short, with 17 bases between. This CDR3 comprises 14 residues. In germline, CDR1 is SNHLY, CDR2 FYNNEI. The variable domain in full, with the rest retrieved from reference TRBV2 and TRBJ2-1, is EPEVTQTPSHQVTQMGQEVILRCVPISNHLYFYWYRQILGQKVEFLVSFYNNEISEKSEIFDDQFSVERPDGSNFTLKIRSTKLEDSAMYFCASSLGLVSGEQFFGPGTRLTVL.

The rearrangement uses TRBV6-6 and TRBJ2-5; 9 bases are shared with TRBD2. The CDR3 consists of 13 residues. The V gene's germline CDR1 is MNHNY and CDR2 SVGAGI (reference sequence). V was clipped by 11 bases and J by 7 bases; unmatched bases: 11. CDR3 coding DNA: TGTGCCGGACAACTAGCGGGTGTGGGGACCCAGTACTTC. Its protein product is CAGQLAGVGTQYF.

CDR3 nucleotide sequence: TGTGCCAGCAGCCTTCTTAACACCGGGGAGCTGTTTTTT. Protein sequence: CASSLLNTGELFF. The chain uses TRBV6-1 and TRBJ2-2; D ambiguous. Germline loops: CDR1 MNHNS, CDR2 SASEGT. The CDR3 length is 13 residues. Trimming took off 6 bases at V and 2 bases at J, with 7 bases between the two ends.

The V gene is TRBV30, the J gene TRBJ2-1; D perhaps matches TRBD2 (5 bases). In germline, CDR1 is GTSNPN, CDR2 SVGIG (reference sequence). V dropped 1 base and J dropped 3 bases, with 10 bases sitting between them. This CDR3 contains 14 residues. In DNA form, the CDR3 reads TGTGCCTGGAGTGGGACTGGCGGCTACAATGAGCAGTTCTTC. As protein: CAWSGTGGYNEQFF.

This chain links TRBV5-1 with TRBJ1-1; possible D gene TRBD1, 5 bases. The CDR3 runs to 14 residues. Germline V gene lookup returns CDR1 SGHRS and CDR2 YFSETQ. Deletions cut 2 bases from V and 5 bases from J, with 13 bases between. The CDR3 protein is CASSLFGGGTEAFF. In nucleotides, the CDR3 is TGCGCCAGCAGCTTATTCGGGGGAGGGACTGAAGCTTTCTTT.

V usage is TRBV21-1 and J usage is TRBJ1-3. TRBV21-1 is termed a pseudogene. This CDR3 has 19 residues. The CDR3 loop reads CASSGRGTPGLFSGNTIYF. In nucleotides, the CDR3 is TGTGCCAGCAGCGGGAGGGGTACACCGGGACTTTTCTCTGGAAACACCATATATTTT.

This chain links TRBV7-9 with TRBJ2-7; D unresolved. This CDR3 is 13 amino acids long. Germline V gene data show CDR1 as SEHNR and CDR2 as FQNEAQ (reference sequence). Trimming shortened V by 4 bases and J by 3 bases, and 10 bases separated the two germline ends. As DNA, the CDR3 is TGTGCCAGCAGCTCCCCCCCCCTCTACGAGCAGTACTTC. Protein product: CASSSPPLYEQYF.

This chain connects TRBV7-8 to TRBJ1-1, with D perhaps TRBD1 (5 bases). Trimming pared 5 bases from V and 0 bases from J, leaving 16 bases between. CDR1 is SGHVS and CDR2 is FQNEAQ in the germline V gene. The CDR3 covers 16 residues. For the CDR3, the DNA is TGTGCCAGCAGCCCCCAGGGCCCAGGTTTGAACACTGAAGCTTTCTTT. Encoded protein: CASSPQGPGLNTEAFF.

V and J are TRBV6-5 and TRBJ2-6; possibly TRBD2 for D (5 bases). This CDR3 region has 15 residues. CDR1 MNHEY and CDR2 SVGAGI come from the germline V gene. Trimming pared 5 bases from V and 1 base from J, leaving 9 bases between. CDR3 sequence: CASSRSGSGANVLTF. The DNA for the CDR3 is TGTGCCAGCAGTCGCTCGGGATCTGGGGCCAACGTCCTGACTTTC.

The chain has TRBV5-6 and TRBJ2-7, with D possibly being TRBD1 or TRBD2 (5 bases each). The V end was cut by 4 bases, the J end by 6 bases, with 17 bases between. CDR1 is SGHDT and CDR2 is YYEEEE in the germline V gene. This CDR3 has 14 residues. The CDR3 region has the DNA TGTGCCAGCAGCATGATACCGGGACCTGGCGAGCAGTACTTC. Its translation is CASSMIPGPGEQYF.

V and J are TRBV15 and TRBJ1-5; D possibly corresponds to TRBD1 (5 bases). CDR1 LNHNV and CDR2 YYDKDF come from the germline V gene (reference sequence). V was trimmed by 0 bases and J by 5 bases, leaving 11 bases between them. The CDR3 is 15 residues long. CDR3: CATSRDKRGDQPQHF. The CDR3 nucleotides are TGTGCCACCAGCAGAGATAAGCGGGGGGATCAGCCCCAGCATTTT.

This chain joins TRBV2 and TRBJ1-2; D call uncertain. The germline gives CDR1 SNHLY, CDR2 FYNNEI. There are 16 residues in the CDR3. V lost 1 base, J lost 4 bases, and 16 bases lay in between. DNA of the CDR3: TGTGCCAGCAGTGAAGTAATTTACCCGGGGTCCTATGGCTACACCTTC. Translating it yields CASSEVIYPGSYGYTF. Full variable domain (missing parts from reference TRBV2 and TRBJ1-2): EPEVTQTPSHQVTQMGQEVILRCVPISNHLYFYWYRQILGQKVEFLVSFYNNEISEKSEIFDDQFSVERPDGSNFTLKIRSTKLEDSAMYFCASSEVIYPGSYGYTFGSGTRLTVV.

The chain has TRBV28 and TRBJ1-1, with D possibly TRBD1 on 5 matching bases. Trimming removed 1 base from V and 1 base from J, with 10 bases in between. CDR1 is MDHEN and CDR2 is SYDVKM in the germline V gene. CDR3 length: 15 amino acids. The CDR3 DNA reads TGTGCCAGCAGTTTATTTCGCCAGGGGAACACTGAAGCTTTCTTT. It yields the protein CASSLFRQGNTEAFF.

CDR3 DNA sequence: TGTGCCAGCAGTTACTCTTTCGGGGTCGAGGGCATTCAGTACTTC. Translating it yields CASSYSFGVEGIQYF. This chain connects TRBV6-5 to TRBJ2-4, with D perhaps TRBD2 (5 bases). Germline CDR1 MNHEY, CDR2 SVGAGI. The CDR3 has 15 residues. V lost 0 bases, J lost 9 bases, and 15 bases lay in between.

CDR3 nucleotides: TGCGCCAGCAGCTACGCCCTGGGTGGTGGCTCACCCCTCCACTTT. Translating it yields CASSYALGGGSPLHF. V is TRBV5-1 and J is TRBJ1-6; D is uncertain. The V end lost 3 bases, the J end lost 10 bases, and 17 bases lay between the germline ends. Per the germline V gene, CDR1 is SGHRS and CDR2 is YFSETQ. This CDR3 has 15 amino acids.

V and J are TRBV29-1 and TRBJ2-3; D remains unclear. This CDR3 is built from 14 residues. Between the trimmed V and J ends, which lost 5 bases and 6 bases, there was a span of 18 bases. Germline V gene data show CDR1 as SQVTM and CDR2 as ANQGSEA. CDR3 amino acids: CSVSRLRLEDTQYF. The CDR3 DNA reads as TGCAGCGTTTCTAGATTGAGATTAGAGGATACGCAGTATTTT.

For this clone: A junction end diverges from the germline sequence, so it may reflect a read error. V is TRBV6-1 and J is TRBJ1-2; no firm D call. Germline CDR1 reads MNHNS; CDR2 reads SASEGT. This CDR3 spans 11 amino acids. This CDR3 reads CASSEILSPGF. In nucleotides, the CDR3 is TGTGCCAGCAGTGAAATCCTTTCCCCGGGTTTC.

The rearrangement joins TRBV30 to TRBJ2-5; the D is unclear. From germline, CDR1 is GTSNPN and CDR2 SVGIG (reference sequence). The CDR3 spans 13 residues. Trimming removed 2 bases from V and 2 bases from J, with 9 bases in between. CDR3 sequence (DNA): TGTGCCTGGAGTTTCGGTAGACAAGAGACCCAGTACTTC. Encoded protein: CAWSFGRQETQYF.

This clone showed up just once. The chain joins TRBV14 to TRBJ2-5, with D possibly matching TRBD2 (6 bases). CDR1 and CDR2 from the germline V gene are SGHDN and FVKESK. Trimming cost V 4 bases and J 7 bases, with 13 bases left between them. The CDR3 is 13 amino acids. Written as DNA, the CDR3 is TGTGCCAGCAGCCCGACAATGGAGGGGACCCAGTACTTC. Translated, it gives CASSPTMEGTQYF.

This clone has just one count. This chain connects TRBV6-1 to TRBJ2-2; 10 bases fit TRBD2. The CDR3 has 15 residues. Trimming took 7 bases from V and 4 from J; bases not matched to a gene: 6. Germline V gene lookup returns CDR1 MNHNS and CDR2 SASEGT. This chain's CDR3 is CASTIAGGITGELFF. In DNA, the CDR3 is TGTGCCAGCACCATAGCGGGAGGAATCACCGGGGAGCTGTTTTTT.